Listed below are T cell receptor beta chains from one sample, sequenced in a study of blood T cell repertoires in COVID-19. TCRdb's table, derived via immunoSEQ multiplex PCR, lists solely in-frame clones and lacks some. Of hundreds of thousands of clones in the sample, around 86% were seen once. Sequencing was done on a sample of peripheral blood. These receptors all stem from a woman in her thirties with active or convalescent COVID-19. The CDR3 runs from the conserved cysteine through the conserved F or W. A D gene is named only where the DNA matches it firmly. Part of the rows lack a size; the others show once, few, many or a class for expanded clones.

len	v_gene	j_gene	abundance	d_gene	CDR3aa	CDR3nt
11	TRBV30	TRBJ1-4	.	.	CAWRTGVLSFF	TGTGCCTGGAGAACCGGGGTCCTTAGCTTTTTT
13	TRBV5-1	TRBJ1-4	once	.	CASSRDSNEKLFF	TGCGCCAGCAGCCGGGACTCTAATGAAAAACTGTTTTTT
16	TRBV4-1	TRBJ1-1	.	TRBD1	CASSHATGTANTEAFF	TGCGCCAGCAGCCACGCCACCGGGACAGCGAACACTGAAGCTTTCTTT
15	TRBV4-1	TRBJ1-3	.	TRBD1	CASSHGTGTGPGIYF	TGCGCCAGCAGCCACGGTACCGGGACAGGGCCTGGTATATATTTT
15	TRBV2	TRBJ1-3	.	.	CASIPNGFSGNTIYF	TGTGCCAGCATCCCAAACGGTTTCTCTGGAAACACCATATATTTT
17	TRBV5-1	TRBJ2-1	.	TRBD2	CASSQGLAGGSANEQFF	TGCGCCAGCAGCCAGGGACTAGCGGGAGGAAGCGCCAATGAGCAGTTCTTC
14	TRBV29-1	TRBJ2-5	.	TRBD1	CSVYNPGQGETQYF	TGCAGCGTTTACAACCCGGGACAGGGAGAGACCCAGTACTTC
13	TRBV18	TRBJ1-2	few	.	CASSPSQVRGYTF	TGTGCCAGCTCACCTTCGCAGGTTCGCGGCTACACCTTC
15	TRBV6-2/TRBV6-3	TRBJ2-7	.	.	CASSYGPDNLDEQYF	TGTGCCAGCAGTTATGGCCCGGACAATTTAGACGAGCAGTACTTC
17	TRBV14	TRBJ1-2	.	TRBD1	CASSQGPPRDRAYGYTF	TGTGCCAGCAGCCAAGGCCCGCCCCGGGACAGGGCTTATGGCTACACCTTC
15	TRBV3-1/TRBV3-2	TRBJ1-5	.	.	CASSQGGFIGQPQHF	TGTGCCAGCAGCCAAGGGGGCTTTATAGGGCAGCCCCAGCATTTT
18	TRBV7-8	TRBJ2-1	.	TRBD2	CASSLVSASGGEENEQFF	TGTGCCAGCAGCTTAGTTTCGGCTAGCGGGGGGGAGGAAAATGAGCAGTTCTTC
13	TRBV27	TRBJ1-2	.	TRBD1	CASRGQGLYGYTF	TGTGCCAGCCGAGGACAGGGTCTTTATGGCTACACCTTC
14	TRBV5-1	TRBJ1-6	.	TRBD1	CASSPQGNNSPLHF	TGCGCCAGCAGCCCACAGGGGAATAATTCACCCCTCCACTTT
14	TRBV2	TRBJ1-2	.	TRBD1	CASSSRDRGFGYTF	TGTGCCAGCAGCTCCCGGGACAGGGGATTTGGCTACACCTTC
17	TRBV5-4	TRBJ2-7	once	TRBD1	CASSPEGGNLLSYEQYF	TGTGCCAGCAGCCCGGAAGGGGGCAACCTTTTATCCTACGAGCAGTACTTC
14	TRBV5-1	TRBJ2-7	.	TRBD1	CASSFGQGKLEQYF	TGCGCCAGCAGCTTCGGACAGGGAAAGTTAGAGCAGTACTTC
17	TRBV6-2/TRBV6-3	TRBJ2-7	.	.	CASSYSTIRGPSYEQYF	TGTGCCAGCAGTTACTCGACAATTCGCGGGCCGTCCTACGAGCAGTACTTC
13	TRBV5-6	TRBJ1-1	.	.	CASSLVANTEAFF	TGTGCCAGCAGCTTGGTGGCGAACACTGAAGCTTTCTTT
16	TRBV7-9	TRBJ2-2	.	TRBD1	CASSLTTGGATGELFF	TGTGCCAGCAGCTTAACGACAGGGGGCGCCACCGGGGAGCTGTTTTTT
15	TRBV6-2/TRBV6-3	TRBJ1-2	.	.	CASSYAGREDYGYTF	TGTGCCAGCAGTTACGCGGGCCGAGAGGACTATGGCTACACCTTC
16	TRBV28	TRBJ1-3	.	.	CASSFDRLISGNTIYF	TGTGCCAGCAGTTTTGACAGGTTAATCTCTGGAAACACCATATATTTT
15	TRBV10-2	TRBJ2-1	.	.	CASAEGQSSYNEQFF	TGCGCCTCCGCGGAGGGCCAGAGCTCCTACAATGAGCAGTTCTTC
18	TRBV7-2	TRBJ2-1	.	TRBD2	CASSLVALSSGSGNEQFF	TGTGCCAGCAGCTTAGTGGCTTTGTCTAGCGGGAGTGGCAATGAGCAGTTCTTC
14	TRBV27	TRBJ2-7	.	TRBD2	CASSSSGPPYEQYF	TGTGCCAGCAGCTCTAGCGGGCCTCCCTACGAGCAGTACTTC
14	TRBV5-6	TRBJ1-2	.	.	CASSLGGTNYGYTF	TGTGCCAGCAGCTTAGGGGGTACCAACTATGGCTACACCTTC
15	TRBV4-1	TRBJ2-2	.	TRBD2	CASSQGGLAGGELFF	TGCGCCAGCAGCCAGGGGGGACTAGCGGGCGGGGAGCTGTTTTTT
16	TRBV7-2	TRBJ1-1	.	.	CASSLAQGKKNTEAFF	TGTGCCAGCAGCTTAGCCCAGGGGAAAAAGAACACTGAAGCTTTCTTT
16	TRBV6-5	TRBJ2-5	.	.	CASSYSLAGPQETQYF	TGTGCCAGCAGTTACTCTTTAGCCGGCCCCCAAGAGACCCAGTACTTC
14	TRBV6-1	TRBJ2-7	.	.	CASSEKGNSYEQYF	TGTGCCAGCAGTGAAAAGGGGAACTCCTACGAGCAGTACTTC
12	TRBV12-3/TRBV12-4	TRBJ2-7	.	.	CASSLNTYEQYF	TGTGCCAGCAGCCTCAACACGTACGAGCAGTACTTC
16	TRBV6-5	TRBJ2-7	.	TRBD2	CASSYTPAGLSYEQYF	TGTGCCAGCAGTTACACGCCAGCGGGACTCTCCTACGAGCAGTACTTC
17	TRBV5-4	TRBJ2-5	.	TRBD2	CASSDRRSAGGGETQYF	TGTGCCAGCAGCGATAGGAGGTCGGCGGGGGGCGGAGAGACCCAGTACTTC
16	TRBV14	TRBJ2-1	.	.	CASSQAPGTFNNEQFF	TGTGCCAGCAGCCAAGCTCCGGGAACCTTCAACAATGAGCAGTTCTTC
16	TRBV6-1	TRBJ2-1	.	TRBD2	CASSERSGRSYNEQFF	TGTGCCAGCAGTGAACGAAGCGGGAGGAGCTACAATGAGCAGTTCTTC
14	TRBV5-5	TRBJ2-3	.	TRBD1	CASSRDRDGDTQYF	TGTGCCAGCAGCAGGGACAGGGACGGAGATACGCAGTATTTT
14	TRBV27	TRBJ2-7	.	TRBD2	CASSLSRGGYEQYF	TGTGCCAGCAGTTTATCTCGGGGGGGGTACGAGCAGTACTTC
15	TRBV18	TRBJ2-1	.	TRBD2	CASSPQAGVGNEQFF	TGTGCCAGCTCACCACAAGCGGGAGTGGGGAATGAGCAGTTCTTC
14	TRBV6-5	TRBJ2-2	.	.	CASSYPGPRGELFF	TGTGCCAGCAGTTACCCCGGTCCTAGGGGGGAGCTGTTTTTT
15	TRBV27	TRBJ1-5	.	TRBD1	CASSFNRGPHQPQHF	TGTGCCAGCAGTTTTAACAGGGGGCCCCATCAGCCCCAGCATTTT
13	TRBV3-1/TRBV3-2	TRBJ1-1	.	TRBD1	CASRTGGTTEAFF	TGTGCCAGCAGGACAGGGGGGACCACTGAAGCTTTCTTT
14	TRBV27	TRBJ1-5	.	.	CASSLRGGNQPQHF	TGTGCCAGCAGCCTACGGGGGGGCAATCAGCCCCAGCATTTT
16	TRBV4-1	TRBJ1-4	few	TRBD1	CASRTGTGGSNEKLFF	TGCGCCAGCAGAACCGGGACAGGGGGGTCTAATGAAAAACTGTTTTTT
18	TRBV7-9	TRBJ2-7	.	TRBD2	CASSLVGLAGGLDYEQYF	TGTGCCAGCAGCTTAGTCGGTCTAGCGGGAGGTCTCGACTACGAGCAGTACTTC
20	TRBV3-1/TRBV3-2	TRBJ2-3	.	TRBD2	CASSRRTGTSGSPSTDTQYF	TGTGCCAGCAGCCGCCGGACCGGGACTAGCGGGAGCCCTAGCACAGATACGCAGTATTTT
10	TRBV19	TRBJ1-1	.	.	CATMTTEAFF	TGTGCCACCATGACAACAGAAGCTTTCTTT
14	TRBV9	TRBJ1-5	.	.	CASNNGGLDQPQHF	TGTGCCAGCAACAATGGAGGGCTGGATCAGCCCCAGCATTTT
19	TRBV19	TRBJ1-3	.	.	CASSKTRQANTASGNTIYF	TGTGCCAGTAGCAAAACTCGACAGGCTAATACGGCCTCTGGAAACACCATATATTTT
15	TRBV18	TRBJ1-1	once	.	CASSPRSEQGPEAFF	TGTGCCAGCTCACCACGCTCTGAACAGGGACCTGAAGCTTTCTTT
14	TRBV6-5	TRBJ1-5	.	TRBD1	CASSTGQKSQPQHF	TGTGCCAGCAGCACGGGACAGAAAAGTCAGCCCCAGCATTTT
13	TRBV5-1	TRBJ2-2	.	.	CASSLLDTGELFF	TGCGCCAGCAGCTTACTCGACACCGGGGAGCTGTTTTTT
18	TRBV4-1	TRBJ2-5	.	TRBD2	CASSQEPRGGAAVVTQYF	TGCGCCAGCAGCCAAGAACCGCGCGGGGGGGCGGCTGTGGTGACCCAGTACTTC
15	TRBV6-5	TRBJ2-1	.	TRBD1	CASSPDRESYNEQFF	TGTGCCAGCAGCCCAGACAGGGAGAGCTACAATGAGCAGTTCTTC
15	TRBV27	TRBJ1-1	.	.	CASSSGQALNTEAFF	TGTGCCAGCAGTTCAGGGCAGGCCCTGAACACTGAAGCTTTCTTT